A selection of T cell receptor beta chains follows, all from one sample in a study of blood T cell repertoires in COVID-19. The data were produced by immunoSEQ multiplex PCR, yet TCRdb's version contains in-frame clones alone and is incomplete. Of under 350,000 clones in the sample, 80% to 90% were seen once. Specimen: PBMCs or T cells enriched from blood (not recorded which). These receptors were collected from a woman aged 40 to 50 with acute COVID-19. CDR3s include the opening cysteine and the closing phenylalanine or tryptophan. D genes are given only for firm matches. The size of a clone is reported for some rows only, either as once, few or many, or as a class for expanded clones.

>TRBJ1-6|TRBV4-2|.|.
CASSQSETDPFPLHF
TGTGCCAGCAGCCAAAGTGAGACAGACCCTTTTCCCCTCCACTTT
>TRBJ2-6|TRBV3-1/TRBV3-2|once|TRBD2
CASSQGGNSGANVLTF
TGTGCCAGCAGCCAGGGAGGGAACTCTGGGGCCAACGTCCTGACTTTC
>TRBJ2-6|TRBV25-1|.|.
CASSQRVPSGANVLTF
TGTGCCAGCAGTCAACGGGTACCGTCTGGGGCCAACGTCCTGACTTTC
>TRBJ2-7|TRBV7-3|.|.
CASSPNSGIGEQYF
TGTGCCAGCAGCCCAAACTCAGGGATTGGCGAGCAGTACTTC
>TRBJ2-2|TRBV27|.|TRBD1
CASSLSPDRPSELFF
TGTGCCAGCAGTTTATCGCCGGACAGGCCGAGTGAGCTGTTTTTT
>TRBJ1-6|TRBV5-1|.|.
CATSGEPRPNNSPLHF
TGCGCCACCTCTGGAGAGCCAAGGCCTAATAATTCACCCCTCCACTTT
>TRBJ2-2|TRBV10-3|.|.
CASTTGFSNTGELFF
TGTGCCAGTACGACCGGGTTCTCGAACACCGGGGAGCTGTTTTTT
>TRBJ1-4|TRBV13|.|TRBD1
CASRLGQGNEKLFF
TGTGCCAGCAGATTGGGACAGGGGAATGAAAAACTGTTTTTT
>TRBJ2-6|TRBV5-1|.|TRBD1
CASSLTGGPGANVLTF
TGCGCCAGCAGCTTGACAGGGGGCCCTGGGGCCAACGTCCTGACTTTC
>TRBJ1-4|TRBV9|.|.
CASSRNTKYNEKLFF
TGTGCCAGCAGCCGAAACACGAAGTATAATGAAAAACTGTTTTTT
>TRBJ2-2|TRBV6-2/TRBV6-3|.|TRBD2
CASSLAGVGATGELFF
TGTGCCAGCAGTCTAGCGGGAGTAGGTGCCACCGGGGAGCTGTTTTTT
>TRBJ2-1|TRBV7-3|.|TRBD2
CASSLGASGGASRDEQFF
TGTGCCAGCAGCTTAGGGGCTAGCGGGGGGGCCAGCCGCGATGAGCAGTTCTTC
>TRBJ1-5|TRBV7-2|.|.
CASSPTRDQPQHF
TGTGCCAGCAGCCCAACGCGGGATCAGCCCCAGCATTTT
>TRBJ2-3|TRBV5-1|.|TRBD2
CASSLAGGPRDTQYF
TGCGCCAGCAGCTTGGCGGGAGGGCCGAGAGATACGCAGTATTTT
>TRBJ2-7|TRBV5-1|.|.
CASSLAQGGIHEQYF
TGCGCCAGCAGCTTGGCGCAGGGTGGGATTCACGAGCAGTACTTC
>TRBJ1-4|TRBV19|few|.
CATSTGGSLNEKLFF
TGTGCCACTTCGACCGGGGGGAGCCTCAATGAAAAACTGTTTTTT
>TRBJ2-1|TRBV6-5|.|TRBD2
CASYTSGRGNEQFF
TGTGCCAGCTATACTAGCGGGAGGGGAAATGAGCAGTTCTTC
>TRBJ1-1|TRBV14|.|.
CASSQGPSGTEAFF
TGTGCCAGCAGCCAAGGGCCGTCCGGGACTGAAGCTTTCTTT
>TRBJ1-6|TRBV9|.|.
CASSVVEDESPLHF
TGTGCCAGCAGCGTAGTCGAGGATGAGTCACCCCTCCACTTT
>TRBJ2-7|TRBV2|.|TRBD2
CASTTLGGAYEQYF
TGTGCCAGCACCACCCTGGGGGGGGCCTACGAGCAGTACTTC
>TRBJ1-4|TRBV4-3|.|TRBD1
CASRDRGSEKLFF
TGCGCCAGCAGGGACAGGGGAAGTGAAAAACTGTTTTTT
>TRBJ1-1|TRBV27|few|.
CASSPRRSVEAFF
TGTGCCAGCAGTCCCCGACGGAGCGTTGAAGCTTTCTTT
>TRBJ1-5|TRBV19|.|TRBD1
CASSVEQGLGAQPQHF
TGTGCCAGTAGTGTGGAACAGGGGCTCGGGGCTCAGCCCCAGCATTTT
>TRBJ2-2|TRBV11-2|.|.
CASSEPATGNTGELFF
TGTGCCAGCAGCGAGCCGGCAACAGGGAACACCGGGGAGCTGTTTTTT
>TRBJ1-5|TRBV7-2|.|.
CASSLTRESGNQPQHF
TGTGCCAGCAGCTTAACAAGGGAGTCGGGCAATCAGCCCCAGCATTTT
>TRBJ1-3|TRBV18|.|.
CASSPTGNTIYF
TGTGCCAGCTCTCCCACTGGAAACACCATATATTTT
>TRBJ1-6|TRBV18|.|.
CASSPSTGPNSPLHF
TGTGCCAGCTCACCCTCGACAGGTCCTAATTCACCCCTCCACTTT
>TRBJ1-1|TRBV3-1/TRBV3-2|.|.
CASSQVTGNTEAFF
TGTGCCAGCAGCCAAGTTACAGGGAACACTGAAGCTTTCTTT
>TRBJ2-7|TRBV5-1|.|TRBD2
CASSWETGLAGFLYEQYF
TGCGCCAGCAGCTGGGAAACAGGTCTAGCGGGATTTCTTTACGAGCAGTACTTC
>TRBJ1-1|TRBV6-2/TRBV6-3|.|.
CASSYSRGRVNTEAFF
TGTGCCAGCAGTTACAGCAGGGGTCGGGTGAACACTGAAGCTTTCTTT
>TRBJ1-4|TRBV5-1|.|TRBD1
CASSPAGQENEKLFF
TGCGCCAGCAGCCCCGCAGGACAGGAGAATGAAAAACTGTTTTTT
>TRBJ1-1|TRBV5-1|.|.
CASSYQQGDPEAFF
TGCGCCAGCAGCTACCAACAGGGAGACCCTGAAGCTTTCTTT
>TRBJ2-7|TRBV27|.|TRBD1
CASSPDFGQGADEQYF
TGTGCCAGCAGTCCGGACTTCGGACAGGGGGCCGACGAGCAGTACTTC
>TRBJ2-1|TRBV29-1|.|TRBD2
CTGTSGSYNEQFF
TGCACCGGAACTAGCGGGTCCTACAATGAGCAGTTCTTC
>TRBJ1-5|TRBV6-2/TRBV6-3|.|.
CASSYWEGFQPQHF
TGTGCCAGCAGTTACTGGGAGGGGTTCCAGCCCCAGCATTTT
>TRBJ2-2|TRBV10-3|.|.
CAIDRQERTGELFF
TGTGCCATTGACCGACAGGAACGCACCGGGGAGCTGTTTTTT
>TRBJ2-7|TRBV10-2|.|.
CASMGQVYEQYF
TGCGCCAGCATGGGACAAGTCTACGAGCAGTACTTC
>TRBJ1-5|TRBV4-3|few|.
CASSQRWVRADMNNQPQHF
TGCGCCAGCAGCCAGAGGTGGGTCAGGGCGGATATGAACAATCAGCCCCAGCATTTT
>TRBJ2-5|TRBV7-2|.|.
CASSRLGRETQYF
TGTGCCAGCAGCCGCCTGGGGAGGGAGACCCAGTACTTC
>TRBJ1-2|TRBV6-1|.|TRBD1
CASSEGVGQGVYGYTF
TGTGCCAGCAGTGAAGGGGTAGGACAGGGGGTATATGGCTACACCTTC
>TRBJ1-3|TRBV7-8|.|.
CASSLVPDSFLRNTIYF
TGTGCCAGCAGCTTAGTACCGGACAGCTTCCTCAGAAACACCATATATTTT
>TRBJ2-3|TRBV20-1|.|.
CSARYDTQYF
TGCAGTGCTAGATATGATACGCAGTATTTT
>TRBJ1-2|TRBV29-1|.|.
CSVESSAPYGYTF
TGCAGCGTTGAGTCATCAGCGCCCTATGGCTACACCTTC
>TRBJ2-7|TRBV9|.|.
CASSVEEGLYEQYF
TGTGCCAGCAGCGTAGAGGAGGGACTCTACGAGCAGTACTTC
>TRBJ2-1|TRBV21-1|.|.
CASSIASGRTSYNEQFF
TGTGCCAGCAGCATTGCTAGCGGGAGGACCTCCTACAATGAGCAGTTCTTC